Shown below are 11 T cell receptor beta chains from a single sample sequenced in a study of T cell responses to AZD1222 COVID-19 vaccine. Clones were read by immunoSEQ multiplex PCR, and TCRdb kept only the in-frame ones, dropping some. The profile shows about 130,000 clones, roughly 90% of them singletons. This material consisted of peripheral blood, taken on day 0 of AZD1222 vaccination. All receptors derive from an adult in good health.

The chain combines TRBV24-1 with TRBJ1-1; possible D gene TRBD1, 6 bases. Germline CDR1 is KGHDR and CDR2 is SFDVKD. The CDR3 is 14 residues long. The V and J ends lost 5 bases and 10 bases respectively, with 19 bases between them. In DNA form, the CDR3 reads TGTGCCACCAGTGCTACTGGACAGAGCGAGAGAGCTTTCTTT. This translates into CATSATGQSERAFF.

V is TRBV30 and J is TRBJ1-1; D gene unclear. CDR1 is GTSNPN and CDR2 is SVGIG in the germline V gene (reference sequence). The CDR3 length is 15 residues. The V end lost 4 bases, the J end lost 0 bases, and 15 bases lay between the germline ends. DNA of the CDR3: TGTGCCTGGAATATTGAACGTTCCTTGAACACTGAAGCTTTCTTT. It is translated as CAWNIERSLNTEAFF. Full variable domain (remainder filled in from reference TRBV30 and TRBJ1-1): SQTIHQWPATLVQPVGSPLSLECTVEGTSNPNLYWYRQAAGRGLQLLFYSVGIGQISSEVPQNLSASRPQDRQFILSSKKLLLSDSGFYLCAWNIERSLNTEAFFGQGTRLTVV.

The gene calls are TRBV19 and TRBJ1-2, with D unresolved. V was trimmed by 3 bases and J by 4 bases, leaving 3 bases between them. This CDR3 region has 11 residues. Germline V gives CDR1 LNHDA, CDR2 SQIVND (reference sequence). CDR3 protein: CASSIRYGYTF. The CDR3 DNA reads as TGTGCCAGTAGTATCCGCTATGGCTACACCTTC.

V is TRBV18 and J is TRBJ2-7; D remains unclear. The CDR3 sequence is 13 residues long. V lost 3 bases and J lost 4, with 10 bases in between. Germline-derived CDR1 and CDR2 are KGHSH and LQKENI. As DNA, the CDR3 is TGTGCCAGCTCACCCCCCGGCGGATACGAGCAGTACTTC. This sequence encodes CASSPPGGYEQYF.

The rearrangement links TRBV6-5 to TRBJ2-5, with 11 positions matching TRBD2. J gave up 1 base and V 6 bases, and 4 bases lay outside the gene matches. The CDR3 contains 15 residues. Germline V lookup: CDR1 MNHEY, CDR2 SVGAGI. The CDR3 DNA follows: TGTGCCAGCAGCACCCTAGCGGGGGGCCAAGAGACCCAGTACTTC. Translating it yields CASSTLAGGQETQYF.

The rearrangement uses TRBV28 and TRBJ1-4; possible D gene TRBD1, 5 bases. V dropped 4 bases and J dropped 7 bases, with 10 bases sitting between them. This CDR3 is 13 amino acids long. The germline V gene encodes CDR1 MDHEN and CDR2 SYDVKM. The CDR3 protein is CASSSGGFEKLFF. CDR3 nucleotide sequence: TGTGCCAGCAGTTCCGGGGGGTTTGAAAAACTGTTTTTT. Looking up the rest from reference TRBV28 and TRBJ1-4 gives the full variable domain: DVKVTQSSRYLVKRTGEKVFLECVQDMDHENMFWYRQDPGLGLRLIYFSYDVKMKEKGDIPEGYSVSREKKERFSLILESASTNQTSMYLCASSSGGFEKLFFGSGTQLSVL.

CDR3 DNA: TGCAGTGCTAGAGAGACTGGCGAGCAGTTCTTC. Translation gives CSARETGEQFF. The chain combines TRBV20-1 with TRBJ2-1, with D unclear. V lost 0 bases, J lost 10 bases, and 7 bases lay in between. The CDR3 is 11 amino acids. Per germline, CDR1 DFQATT and CDR2 SNEGSKA (reference sequence).

The chain joins TRBV19 to TRBJ1-2, with D maybe TRBD1 (5 bases). From germline, CDR1 is LNHDA and CDR2 SQIVND (reference sequence). V was shortened by 4 bases and J by 2 bases, with 11 bases between the two germline ends. This CDR3 comprises 14 residues. The CDR3 is CASSTGRKNYGYTF. The CDR3 DNA reads TGTGCCAGTAGTACGGGACGGAAAAACTATGGCTACACCTTC.

This chain joins TRBV7-8 and TRBJ1-4, with D possibly being TRBD1 (6 bases). The germline V gene has CDR1 SGHVS and CDR2 FQNEAQ. V lost 5 bases to trimming and J lost 6 bases, with 16 bases between them. The length of the CDR3 is 15 residues. CDR3 coding DNA: TGTGCCAGCAGCCTGCATAGGGGGGGTGATGAAAAACTGTTTTTT. This gives the protein CASSLHRGGDEKLFF. Together with reference TRBV7-8 and TRBJ1-4, the CDR3 gives the full variable domain: GAGVSQSPRYKVAKRGQDVALRCDPISGHVSLFWYQQALGQGPEFLTYFQNEAQLDKSGLPSDRFFAERPEGSVSTLKIQRTQQEDSAVYLCASSLHRGGDEKLFFGSGTQLSVL.

This chain joins TRBV6-5 and TRBJ2-7, with D uncertain. This CDR3 has 16 amino acids. In germline, CDR1 is MNHEY, CDR2 SVGAGI. Deletions cut 2 bases from V and 6 bases from J, with 20 bases between. The CDR3 here is CASSYATSFTTTEQYF. The CDR3 bases are TGTGCCAGCAGTTACGCCACCTCCTTCACTACTACCGAGCAGTACTTC.

The chain employs TRBV30 and TRBJ1-4, with a tentative D call TRBD1 (5 bases). CDR1 is GTSNPN and CDR2 is SVGIG in the germline V gene (reference sequence). The V end lost 4 bases, the J end lost 8 bases, and 14 bases lay between the germline ends. The CDR3 loop spans 13 amino acids. The CDR3 region has the DNA TGTGCCTGGAATATCCAGGGCGGAGAAAAACTGTTTTTT. Encoded protein: CAWNIQGGEKLFF.